The clone carrying this TCR beta chain was seen a few times. Its antigen remains unknown. The junction and the germline gene differ at one end; a read error may be behind it. Other DNA sequences in this sample translate to the same CDR3. This sample was taken from a study of siplizumab effects on memory and regulatory T cells. Here immunoSEQ multiplex PCR was the method, and the copy in TCRdb shows in-frame clones only, minus some. Altogether about 5,600 clones are present, roughly 53% being singletons, with the ten largest covering 65% to 85%. CDR1 SQVTM and CDR2 ANQGSEA come from the germline V gene. The CDR3 is made up of 8 amino acids. Mixed lymphocyte reaction cells were cocultured at 37°C for more than 5 days. CFSE-labelled responders and Violet Dye-labelled stimulators, both PBMCs, were mixed 1:1.

The chain couples TRBV29-1 to TRBJ2-3; D perhaps matches TRBD2 (6 bases). The sample comprised CFSE-low (dividing) CD8+ T cells sorted from an allogeneic mixed lymphocyte reaction. This clonotype was obtained from a human donor in good health; the cells came from an allogeneic mixed lymphocyte reaction. Some clones in this sample may be carry-over from other donors' samples. The CDR3 here is CSVATGVF. In DNA, the CDR3 is TGCAGCGTAGCGACGGGAGTCTTT.